This T cell receptor beta chain was retrieved from a study of cytomegalovirus exposure and HLA in healthy donors. Study-wide findings and caveats: In a later analysis, at a false discovery rate of 0.05, 16,951 TCR beta sequences were associated with HLA alleles. Cytomegalovirus association was listed for 170 or so TCR beta chains.

Despite likely unrecorded immune exposures, the donors were nominally healthy at the time of sampling. PCR was performed using 60 Vbeta and 13 Jbeta primers. Per the original data handling: In a later analysis, the count reached 74 million or so unique TCR beta chains, with around 10 million shared. The assay was immunoSEQ multiplex PCR, and TCRdb's table has in-frame clones only and misses some. The DNA gave D and trimming, while V, J and clone size come from that table. The sample holds 150,000 to 200,000 clones. Note on this clone: Its antigen is as yet unknown.

The germline V gene has CDR1 MDHEN and CDR2 SYDVKM. V was pared by 4 bases and J by 4 bases, with 9 bases of the junction left unmatched. CDR3 length equals 15 residues. V usage is TRBV28 and J usage is TRBJ1-1; TRBD1 matches 7 bases. Sequencing used PBMCs. The receptor's source is a man between 25 and 39 years old in good health and CMV-seronegative. The CDR3 protein is CASSSDRVVGTEAFF. In DNA form, the CDR3 reads TGTGCCAGCAGTTCTGACAGGGTCGTGGGCACTGAAGCTTTCTTT.